What follows are 17 T cell receptor beta chains derived from one specimen sequenced in a study of regulatory T cells in long-lasting Graves disease (dated by TCRdb to the early 2020s). The library was obtained by multiplex PCR. This sample was sequenced with an Illumina HiSeq 4000. To build TCR beta libraries, CDR3 regions were amplified by Arm-PCR using iRepertoire HTBI primers. Starting from the raw public reads, TCRdb applied fastp trimming at Q25, assembled clones with MiXCR and retained in-frame beta chains. Under each unique CDR3 protein, matching rows form one entry showing the most common genes and DNA. The sample records 350,000 to 450,000 distinct CDR3 sequences, around 20% of which are singletons. The top ten hold roughly an eighth of the sample. Read against the paper, the sample's time point label means: persistent/refractory GD, antithyroid drugs over 5 years with positive TRAb. For both TCR sequencing and RNA sequencing, RNA was extracted from PBMCs using TRIzol.

The specimen was peripheral blood mononuclear cells (PBMCs), collected when the disease was refractory, from a patient treated with antithyroid drugs. The source of these receptors is a female donor with Graves disease.

The chain carries TRBV11-2 and TRBJ2-5; the match to TRBD2 covers 10 bases. The closer fit of TRBJ2-1 to the DNA end suggests the J call may be wrong. This CDR3 has 17 amino acids. The germline gives CDR1 SGHAT, CDR2 FQNNGV. This CDR3 reads CASSSQSLAGVMNEQFF. CDR3 coding DNA: TGTGCCAGCAGCTCGCAGTCGCTAGCGGGAGTTATGAATGAGCAGTTCTTC.

CDR3 loop: CASSFTGTATSYNSPLHF. The CDR3, as DNA: TGTGCCAGCAGCTTTACGGGCACTGCAACCTCCTATAATTCACCCCTCCACTTT. The rearrangement joins TRBV5-4 to TRBJ1-6; D is unresolved. The V gene's germline CDR1 is SGHNT and CDR2 YYREEE (reference sequence). The CDR3 contains 18 residues. V was pared by 2 bases and J by 0 bases, with 15 bases between.

Worth noting for this clonotype: It is likely a read error: a sequence one base away is far more abundant. This chain links TRBV6-1 with TRBJ1-5, with D uncertain. CDR3 length: 14 residues. Looked up from germline, CDR1 is MNHNS and CDR2 is SASEGT. In nucleotides, the CDR3 is TGTGCCAGCAGGGAGACTCACAGCAATCAGCCCCAGCGTTTT. Translated: CASRETHSNQPQRF.

The J gene is TRBJ2-7, the V gene TRBV27, with TRBD2 matching 9 bases. V lost 6 bases, J lost 5 bases, and 11 bases stayed unmatched. The CDR3 has 15 residues. The V gene's germline CDR1 is MNHEY and CDR2 SMNVEV (reference sequence). The CDR3 region is CASRDLAGVKHEQYF. CDR3 coding DNA: TGTGCCAGCAGAGACTTAGCGGGAGTGAAGCACGAGCAGTACTTC.

About this clonotype itself: Its ends do not fully match the called genes, so a read error is possible. The V call is TRBV7-7, the J call TRBJ2-1, with D unresolved. Germline V gene lookup returns CDR1 SSHAT and CDR2 FNYEAQ (reference sequence). The CDR3 totals 13 residues. The CDR3 nucleotides are TGTGCTAGCAGCTTAGAGACCTTAACGGAGCAGTTCTTC. Encoded protein: CASSLETLTEQFF.

This clonotype was seen more than once but under ten times. The chain couples TRBV10-3 to TRBJ2-7, with TRBD1 matching 9 bases. With V trimmed by 2 bases and J by 3 bases, 2 bases remained unmatched. There are 14 residues in the CDR3. Per germline, CDR1 ENHRY and CDR2 SYGVKD. DNA of the CDR3: TGTGCCATCAGTGAGGCGGGACAGGGCTACGAGCAGTACTTC. This encodes CAISEAGQGYEQYF.

This clonotype was found many times. The J gene is TRBJ2-5, the V gene TRBV11-2; TRBD2 might be the D (5 bases). This CDR3 has 14 amino acids. In germline, CDR1 is SGHAT, CDR2 FQNNGV. V gave up 5 bases and J gave up 5 bases, with 15 bases separating them. The CDR3 coding sequence is TGTGCCAGCAGCCAAGCGGTGGGTGGCGAGACCCAGTACTTC. This translates into CASSQAVGGETQYF.

This sequence joins TRBV5-6 and TRBJ1-4; D is unclear. V was cut by 0 bases and J by 6 bases, with 6 bases left in between. Germline lookup yields CDR1 SGHDT and CDR2 YYEEEE. The CDR3 spans 13 residues. The CDR3 bases are TGTGCCAGCAGCTTGGCTGCTGATGAAAAACTGTTTTTT. Encoded protein: CASSLAADEKLFF.

The chain links TRBV12-3 or TRBV12-4 to TRBJ2-3; 12 bases align to TRBD2. The trim removed 3 bases at V and 4 bases at J, leaving 20 bases unmatched. This CDR3 has 21 amino acids. CDR3 nucleotide sequence: TGTGCCAGCAGTTTTCCCCCCCGGCCGGGGACTAGCGGGTTTAGCGCAGATACGCAGTATTTT. Protein: CASSFPPRPGTSGFSADTQYF.

In this sample, this clonotype turned up a few times. This may be a read error, as it is one base from a much larger clone. The CDR3 region has the DNA TGTGCCAGCAACCCGAATGAAAAACTGTTTTTT. Protein product: CASNPNEKLFF. The chain uses TRBV28 and TRBJ1-4; D gene unclear. The CDR3 runs 11 residues. Germline V CDR1 and CDR2: MDHEN, SYDVKM. V dropped 7 bases and J dropped 5 bases, with 5 bases sitting between them.

There are many counts of this clonotype. J is TRBJ1-2 and V is TRBV6-1; no definite D call. From germline, CDR1 is MNHNS and CDR2 SASEGT. Trimming cost V 7 bases and J 0 bases, with 12 bases left between them. CDR3 length: 14 residues. The CDR3 coding sequence is TGTGCCAGCAAATCGACGGCCTCTAACTATGGCTACACCTTC. The encoded protein is CASKSTASNYGYTF.

This clonotype came up once. V and J are TRBV2 and TRBJ1-4; maybe TRBD1 (6 bases). Trimming removed 3 bases at V and 8 bases at J, with 10 bases between. The CDR3 contains 13 residues. Germline V gene data show CDR1 as SNHLY and CDR2 as FYNNEI. The chain's CDR3 is CASSEDRNEKLFF. The CDR3 DNA reads as TGTGCCAGCAGTGAGGACAGAAACGAAAAACTGTTTTTT.

V gene TRBV7-2 combines with J gene TRBJ2-7; TRBD2 matches at 9 bases. The CDR3 sequence is 15 residues long. The V gene's germline CDR1 is SGHTA and CDR2 FQGNSA. V dropped 2 bases and J dropped 2; count of bases not matched to a gene: 4. CDR3 in amino acids: CASSLQTSGPYEQYF. Written as DNA, the CDR3 is TGTGCCAGCAGCTTACAGACTAGCGGACCCTACGAGCAGTACTTC.

About this clonotype itself: A much more abundant neighbour one base away suggests this may be a read error. The rearrangement uses TRBV2 and TRBJ2-7; 7 bases map to TRBD1. CDR1 and CDR2 (germline): SNHLY, FYNNEI. The CDR3 runs to 14 residues. The V segment lost 10 bases and the J segment 2 bases; nucleotides outside the gene matches: 11. For the CDR3, the DNA is TGTGCCAACACCCTACAGGGGCCCACCTACGAGCAGTACTTC. Encoded protein: CANTLQGPTYEQYF.

The sample holds many counts of this clonotype. V and J are TRBV11-2 and TRBJ2-5; D is ambiguous. From germline, CDR1 is SGHAT and CDR2 FQNNGV. V gave up 4 bases and J gave up 5 bases, with 11 bases separating them. The CDR3 covers 13 residues. The CDR3 bases are TGTGCCAGCAGCTCTACCCTTGGGGAGACCCAGTACTTC. Translation: CASSSTLGETQYF.

This clonotype was seen at least ten times. This sequence joins TRBV6-1 and TRBJ1-6, with a weak D call TRBD1 (6 bases). The CDR3 spans 15 residues. Per the germline V gene, CDR1 is MNHNS and CDR2 is SASEGT. V dropped 6 bases and J dropped 10 bases, with 19 bases sitting between them. For the CDR3, the DNA is TGTGCCAGCAGGCCCGGGGGGGGGGCCACCTCACCCCTCCACTTT. The encoded protein is CASRPGGGATSPLHF.

This chain connects TRBV27 to TRBJ2-5, with TRBD2 as a possible D gene (5 bases). The CDR3 length is 19 residues. Trimming stripped 6 bases from V and 5 bases from J, with 31 bases between. Germline CDR1 reads MNHEY; CDR2 reads SMNVEV (reference sequence). The CDR3 is CASSPLKKALSPSGETQYF. The CDR3 region has the DNA TGTGCCAGCAGCCCCCTTAAGAAAGCGCTCTCACCGTCGGGGGAGACCCAGTACTTC.